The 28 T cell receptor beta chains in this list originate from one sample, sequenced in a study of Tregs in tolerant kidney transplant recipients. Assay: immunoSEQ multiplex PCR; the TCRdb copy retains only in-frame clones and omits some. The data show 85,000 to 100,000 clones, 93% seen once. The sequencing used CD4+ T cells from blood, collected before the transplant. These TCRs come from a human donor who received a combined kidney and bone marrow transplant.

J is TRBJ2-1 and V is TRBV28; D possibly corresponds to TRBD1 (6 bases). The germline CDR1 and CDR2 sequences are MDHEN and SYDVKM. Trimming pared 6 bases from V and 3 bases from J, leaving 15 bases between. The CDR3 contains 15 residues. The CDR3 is CASRLGTPRYNEQFF. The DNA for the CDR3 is TGTGCCAGCAGACTTGGGACACCCCGCTACAATGAGCAGTTCTTC.

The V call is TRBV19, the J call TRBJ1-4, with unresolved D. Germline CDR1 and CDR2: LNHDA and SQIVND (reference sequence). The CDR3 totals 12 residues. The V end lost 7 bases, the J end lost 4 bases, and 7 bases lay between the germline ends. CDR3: CASTADNEKLFF. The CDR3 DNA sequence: TGTGCCAGTACGGCGGATAATGAAAAACTGTTTTTT.

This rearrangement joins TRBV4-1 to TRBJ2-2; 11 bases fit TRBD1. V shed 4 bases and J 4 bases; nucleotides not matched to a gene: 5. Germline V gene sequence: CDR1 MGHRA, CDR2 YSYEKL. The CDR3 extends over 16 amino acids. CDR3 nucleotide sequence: TGCGCCAGCAGCCTCCTGGACAGGGGGCGCACCGGGGAGCTGTTTTTT. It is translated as CASSLLDRGRTGELFF.

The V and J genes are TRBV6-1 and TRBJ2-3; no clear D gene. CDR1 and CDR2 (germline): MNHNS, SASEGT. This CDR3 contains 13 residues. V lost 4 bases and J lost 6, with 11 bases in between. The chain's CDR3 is CASSGDYGDTQYF. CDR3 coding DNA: TGTGCCAGCAGTGGTGATTACGGGGATACGCAGTATTTT.

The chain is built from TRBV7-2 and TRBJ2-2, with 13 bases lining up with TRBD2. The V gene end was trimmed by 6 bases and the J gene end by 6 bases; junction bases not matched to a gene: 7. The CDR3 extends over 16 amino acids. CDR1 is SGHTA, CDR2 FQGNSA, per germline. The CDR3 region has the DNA TGTGCCAGCAGACGAAGACTAGCGGGAGGTGCCGGGGAGCTGTTTTTT. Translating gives CASRRRLAGGAGELFF.

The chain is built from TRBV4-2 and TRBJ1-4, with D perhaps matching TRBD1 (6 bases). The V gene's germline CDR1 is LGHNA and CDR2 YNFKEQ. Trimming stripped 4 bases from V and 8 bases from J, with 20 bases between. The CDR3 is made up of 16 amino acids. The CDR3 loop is CASSLPLQGLGEKLFF. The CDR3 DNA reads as TGTGCCAGCAGCCTACCCTTACAGGGTTTAGGAGAAAAACTGTTTTTT.

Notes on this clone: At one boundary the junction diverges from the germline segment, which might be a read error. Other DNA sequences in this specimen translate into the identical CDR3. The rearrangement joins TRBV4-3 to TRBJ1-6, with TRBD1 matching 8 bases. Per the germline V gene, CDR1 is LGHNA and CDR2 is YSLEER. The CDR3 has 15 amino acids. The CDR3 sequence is CASSHRGLDNSPLHF. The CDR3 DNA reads TGCGCCAGCAGCCACAGGGGGCTTGATAATTCCCCCCTCCACTTT.

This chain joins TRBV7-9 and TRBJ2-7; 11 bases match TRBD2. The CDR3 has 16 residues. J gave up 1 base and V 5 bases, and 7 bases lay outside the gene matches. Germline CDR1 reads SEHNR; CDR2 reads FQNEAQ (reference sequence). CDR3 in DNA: TGTGCCAGCAGCCCCCGCCCTAGCGGGGGGTCCTACGAGCAGTACTTC. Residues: CASSPRPSGGSYEQYF. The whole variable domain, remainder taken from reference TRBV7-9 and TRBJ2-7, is DTGVSQNPRHKITKRGQNVTFRCDPISEHNRLYWYRQTLGQGPEFLTYFQNEAQLEKSRLLSDRFSAERPKGSFSTLEIQRTEQGDSAMYLCASSPRPSGGSYEQYFGPGTRLTVT.

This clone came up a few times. As DNA, the CDR3 is TGTGCCAGCAGCAAGGCAGTGAACACTGAAGCTTTCTTT. Encoded protein: CASSKAVNTEAFF. V usage is TRBV21-1 and J usage is TRBJ1-1; TRBD1 was called by the table and not checked on the DNA. TRBV21-1 is shown as a pseudogene. This CDR3 spans 13 amino acids.

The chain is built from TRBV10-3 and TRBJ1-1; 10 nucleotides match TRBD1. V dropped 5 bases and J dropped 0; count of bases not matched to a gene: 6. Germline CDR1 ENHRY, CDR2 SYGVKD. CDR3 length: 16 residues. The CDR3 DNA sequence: TGTGCCATCAGTTCGGACAGGGGGAGAGTGAACACTGAAGCTTTCTTT. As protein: CAISSDRGRVNTEAFF.

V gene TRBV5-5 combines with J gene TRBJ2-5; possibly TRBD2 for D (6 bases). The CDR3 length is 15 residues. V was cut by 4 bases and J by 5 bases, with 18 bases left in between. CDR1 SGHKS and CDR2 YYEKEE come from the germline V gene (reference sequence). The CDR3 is CASSRGTPGGETQYF. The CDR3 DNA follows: TGTGCCAGCAGCCGCGGGACGCCTGGGGGTGAGACCCAGTACTTC.

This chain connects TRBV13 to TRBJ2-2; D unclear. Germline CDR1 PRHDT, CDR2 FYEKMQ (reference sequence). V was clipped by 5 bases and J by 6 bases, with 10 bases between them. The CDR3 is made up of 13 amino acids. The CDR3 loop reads CASSALRAGELFF. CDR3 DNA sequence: TGTGCCAGCAGCGCGCTTAGAGCCGGGGAGCTGTTTTTT.

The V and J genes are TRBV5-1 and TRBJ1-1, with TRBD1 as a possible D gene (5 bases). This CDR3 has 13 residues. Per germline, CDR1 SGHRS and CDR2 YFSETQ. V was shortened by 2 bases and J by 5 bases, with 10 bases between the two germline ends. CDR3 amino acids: CASSLFGGTEAFF. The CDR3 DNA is TGCGCCAGCAGCTTATTCGGGGGGACTGAAGCTTTCTTT.

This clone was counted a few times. CDR3 nucleotides: TGTGCCAGCAGTGGGCTACGAGGCACCGGGGAGCTGTTTTTT. Residues: CASSGLRGTGELFF. The chain has TRBV25-1 and TRBJ2-2; D unclear. The CDR3 runs 14 residues. The germline V gene encodes CDR1 MGHDK and CDR2 SYGVNS. Trimming removed 4 bases at V and 4 bases at J, with 10 bases between.

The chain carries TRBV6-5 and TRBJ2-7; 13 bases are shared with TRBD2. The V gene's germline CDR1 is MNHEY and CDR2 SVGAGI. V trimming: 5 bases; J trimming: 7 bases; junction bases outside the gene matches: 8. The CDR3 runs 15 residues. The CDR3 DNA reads TGTGCCAGCAGTCGCGCGGGACTAGCGGGGTTGGAGCAGTACTTC. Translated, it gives CASSRAGLAGLEQYF.

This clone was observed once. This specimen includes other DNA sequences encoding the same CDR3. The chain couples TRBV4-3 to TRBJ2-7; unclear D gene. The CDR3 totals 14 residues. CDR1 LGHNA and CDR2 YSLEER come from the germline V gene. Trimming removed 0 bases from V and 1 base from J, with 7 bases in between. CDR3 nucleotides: TGCGCCAGCAGCCAAGACCCCAGGTCCTACGAGCAGTACTTC. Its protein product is CASSQDPRSYEQYF.

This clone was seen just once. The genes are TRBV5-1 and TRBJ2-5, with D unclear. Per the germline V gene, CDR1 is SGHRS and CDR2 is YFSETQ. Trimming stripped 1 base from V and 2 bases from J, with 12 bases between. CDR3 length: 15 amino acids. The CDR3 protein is CASSLIPPGQETQYF. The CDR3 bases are TGCGCCAGCAGCTTGATCCCCCCCGGGCAAGAGACCCAGTACTTC. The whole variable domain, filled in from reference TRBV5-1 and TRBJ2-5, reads KAGVTQTPRYLIKTRGQQVTLSCSPISGHRSVSWYQQTPGQGLQFLFEYFSETQRNKGNFPGRFSGRQFSNSRSEMNVSTLELGDSALYLCASSLIPPGQETQYFGPGTRLLVL.

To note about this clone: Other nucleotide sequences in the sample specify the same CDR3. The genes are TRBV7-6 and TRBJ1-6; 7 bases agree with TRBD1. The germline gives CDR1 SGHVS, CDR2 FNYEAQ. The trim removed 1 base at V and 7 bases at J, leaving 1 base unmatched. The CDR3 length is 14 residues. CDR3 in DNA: TGTGCCAGCAGCTTAGGGGACAGAAATTCACCCCTCCACTTT. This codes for CASSLGDRNSPLHF. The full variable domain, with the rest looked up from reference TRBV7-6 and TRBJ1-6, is GAGVSQSPRYKVTKRGQDVALRCDPISGHVSLYWYRQALGQGPEFLTYFNYEAQQDKSGLPNDRFSAERPEGSISTLTIQRTEQRDSAMYRCASSLGDRNSPLHFGNGTRLTVT.

The CDR3 DNA reads TGTGCCAGCACCCTGGGCGGGGGGGCCTCAGATACGCAGTATTTT. This gives the protein CASTLGGGASDTQYF. The rearrangement uses TRBV7-3 and TRBJ2-3; 9 positions match TRBD2. J lost 4 bases, V lost 7 bases, and 9 bases had no gene match. CDR1 is SGHTA and CDR2 is FQGTGA in the germline V gene. This CDR3 contains 15 residues.

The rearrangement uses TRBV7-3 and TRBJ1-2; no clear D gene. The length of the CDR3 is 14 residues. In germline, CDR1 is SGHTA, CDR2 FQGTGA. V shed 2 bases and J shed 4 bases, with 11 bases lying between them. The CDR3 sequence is CASSLEGQSYGYTF. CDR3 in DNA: TGTGCCAGCAGCTTAGAGGGTCAGTCCTATGGCTACACCTTC.

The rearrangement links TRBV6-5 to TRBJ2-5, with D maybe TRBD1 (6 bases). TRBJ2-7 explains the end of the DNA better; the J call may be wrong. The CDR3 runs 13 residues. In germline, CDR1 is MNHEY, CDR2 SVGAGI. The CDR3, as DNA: TGTGCCAGCAGGGCCGGACAGCGCTACGAGCAGTACTTC. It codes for CASRAGQRYEQYF.

The CDR3 DNA reads as TGTGCCAGCTCACCAACCACCCTAGCGGGAGTGTATGAGCAGTACTTC. The encoded protein is CASSPTTLAGVYEQYF. V is TRBV18 and J is TRBJ2-5; 10 positions match TRBD2. Germline values: CDR1 KGHSH, CDR2 LQKENI. The CDR3 runs 16 residues. The V segment lost 2 bases and the J segment 11 bases; nucleotides outside the gene matches: 14.

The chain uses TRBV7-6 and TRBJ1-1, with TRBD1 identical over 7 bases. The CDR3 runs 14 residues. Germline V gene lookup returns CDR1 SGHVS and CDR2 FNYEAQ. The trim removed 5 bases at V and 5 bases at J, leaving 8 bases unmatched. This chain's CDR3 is CASSLEGARTEAFF. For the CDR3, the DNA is TGTGCCAGCAGCCTTGAGGGGGCGAGAACTGAAGCTTTCTTT.

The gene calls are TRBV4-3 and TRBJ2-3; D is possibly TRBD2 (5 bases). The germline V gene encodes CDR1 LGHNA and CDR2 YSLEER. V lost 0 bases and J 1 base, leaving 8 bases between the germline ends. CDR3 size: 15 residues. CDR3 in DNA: TGCGCCAGCAGCCAAGATTACGGGGGCACAGATACGCAGTATTTT. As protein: CASSQDYGGTDTQYF.

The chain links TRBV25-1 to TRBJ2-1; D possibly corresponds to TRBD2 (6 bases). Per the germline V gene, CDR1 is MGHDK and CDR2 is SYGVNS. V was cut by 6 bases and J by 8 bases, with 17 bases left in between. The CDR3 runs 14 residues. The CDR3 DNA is TGTGCCAGCAGACCCAATAGACTAGGGGATGAGCAGTTCTTC. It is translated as CASRPNRLGDEQFF. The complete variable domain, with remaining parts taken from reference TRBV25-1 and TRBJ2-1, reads EADIYQTPRYLVIGTGKKITLECSQTMGHDKMYWYQQDPGMELHLIHYSYGVNSTEKGDLSSESTVSRIRTEHFPLTLESARPSHTSQYLCASRPNRLGDEQFFGPGTRLTVL.

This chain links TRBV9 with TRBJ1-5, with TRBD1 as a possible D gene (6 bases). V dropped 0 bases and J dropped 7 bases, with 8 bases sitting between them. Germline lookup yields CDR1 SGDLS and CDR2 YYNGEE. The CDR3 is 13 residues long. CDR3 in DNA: TGTGCCAGCAGCGTAGCCCAGGGGCAGCCCCAGCATTTT. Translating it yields CASSVAQGQPQHF.

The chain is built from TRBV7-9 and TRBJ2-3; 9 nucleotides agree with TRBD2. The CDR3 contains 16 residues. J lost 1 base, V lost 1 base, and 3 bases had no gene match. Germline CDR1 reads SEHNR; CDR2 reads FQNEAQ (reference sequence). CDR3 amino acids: CASSLVSGSGTDTQYF. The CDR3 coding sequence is TGTGCCAGCAGCTTAGTTAGCGGGAGTGGCACAGATACGCAGTATTTT.

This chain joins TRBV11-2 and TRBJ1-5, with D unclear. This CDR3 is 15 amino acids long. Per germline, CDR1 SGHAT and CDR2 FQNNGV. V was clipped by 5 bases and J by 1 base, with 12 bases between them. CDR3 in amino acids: CASSARYWSNQPQHF. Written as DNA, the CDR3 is TGTGCCAGCAGCGCACGATACTGGAGCAATCAGCCCCAGCATTTT. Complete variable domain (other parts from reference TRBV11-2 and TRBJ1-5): EAGVAQSPRYKIIEKRQSVAFWCNPISGHATLYWYQQILGQGPKLLIQFQNNGVVDDSQLPKDRFSAERLKGVDSTLKIQPAKLEDSAVYLCASSARYWSNQPQHFGDGTRLSIL.